This note documents a single T cell receptor beta chain sequence. What this receptor recognizes is not known. No qualities accompany the bases; no much larger clone lies one base away. The sample originates from a study of PD-1 blockade in classical Hodgkin lymphoma (dated by TCRdb to the early 2020s). In terms of the full investigation: Nivolumab dosing was 3 mg/kg intravenously every 2 weeks, continuing until either disease progression or unacceptable toxicity. The study used CyTOF and TCR beta sequencing to define a peripheral blood immune signature of response to PD-1 blockade in classical Hodgkin lymphoma.

The paper as a whole reports these results and caveats: Patients starting nivolumab less than 1 year after ASCT had lower diversity and were excluded from later analyses to avoid confounding by immune reconstitution. A significant rise by C4D1 was seen in CD4+ but not CD8+ TCR diversity (p=0.0027 vs p=0.16), with the rise being most apparent in complete responders (p=0.02). Baseline TCR diversity was reported to be lower in newly diagnosed patients than in healthy donors and to be lower still in relapsed/refractory patients. Trial patients achieving complete response had baseline diversity similar to newly diagnosed patients, whereas partial responders and progressors had significantly lower diversity. Only a single clinical trial cohort was studied, and what caused the repertoire differences, possibly disease activity or prior therapy, remained undefined.

Genomic DNA was extracted with the Qiagen DNeasy kit from unsorted PBMCs and from negatively selected CD4+ and CD8+ fractions. Amplification of TCR beta CDR3 regions was done by immunoSEQ multiplex PCR with primers that anneal to V and J segments. A synthetic immune receptor repertoire was used to minimize amplification bias, and any residual bias was removed computationally once sequencing was done. The original pipeline was this. Custom Python scripts were used to quantify repertoire diversity as the Shannon entropy index. The unsorted, CD4+ and CD8+ repertoires were each analyzed separately, with the exception of combined analyses, where CD4+ and CD8+ sequences were merged in silico. A clone was considered expanded if an increase in frequency of at least 2-fold after treatment relative to C1D1 was found, and a pseudocount of 0.5 was applied to clones undetected at baseline. Clones with 0 or 1 copy at C1D1 were classified as singleton clones, and clones with 2 or more copies were classified as non-singleton clones. Clones expanded in unsorted samples were annotated as CD4+, CD8+ or unknown by matching protein sequences in sorted samples from the same patient. Wilcoxon tests were applied to paired samples to test diversity changes from C1D1 to C4D1. In its TCRdb copy, this immuneACCESS table keeps in-frame sequences only and misses some clones. Where compared with another copy, unresolved V genes explain less than half of these, and the others have no known cause. V and J calls and clone size follow that table, whereas D and trimming were derived from the DNA. The sample table records tens of thousands of clones; roughly 76% of these occur just once. The ten largest clonotypes hold 13% to 15% of the sample.

The CDR3 sequence holds 16 residues, the cysteine and phenylalanine included. This entry keeps only the CDR3 DNA: 48 bases, framed from base 1. Reading the germline V gene (reference sequence) gives CDR1 LNHDA and CDR2 SQIVND. V is cut back by 5 bases and J by 0 bases, with 7 bases in the junction unmatched. The label giving this sample's time point can be read as: cycle 2 day 1 (C2D1) of nivolumab. Relapse after autologous stem cell transplantation had occurred in all trial patients, and cohorts A, B and C were distinguished by prior brentuximab vedotin exposure. The trial cohort included 55 to 60 patients with relapsed/refractory classical Hodgkin lymphoma, and each patient had a best overall response of complete response, partial response or progressive disease. Single-agent nivolumab was administered to trial patients in the multi-cohort phase II CheckMate 205 trial. An independent review committee assessed best overall response by applying the 2007 International Working Group response criteria. Trial PBMCs were collected just before the start of nivolumab (C1D1) and during therapy at cycle 2 day 1 and cycle 4 day 1. Peripheral blood was collected in 8 mL Vacutainer Cell Preparation Tubes, from which PBMCs were isolated by centrifugation and then cryopreserved.

The source of this sequence is a human donor with classical Hodgkin lymphoma. The specimen was peripheral blood mononuclear cells (PBMCs), collected before the second cycle of nivolumab. The V and J segments used are TRBV19 and TRBJ2-1, with 7 bases in between that match TRBD1. The nucleotide sequence reads TGTGCCAGTAGTGTTTGGGCAGGGGGCTCCTACAATGAGCAGTTCTTC. This sequence encodes CASSVWAGGSYNEQFF.